Each of the 28 T cell receptor beta chains below was sequenced from the same sample in a study of T cells in Graves' hyperthyroidism and ophthalmopathy. From RNA transcripts, TCR beta CDR3 regions were amplified. The study used the HTBI primer set for a first-round RT-PCR of the TCR CDR3. Each CDR3 protein gets one entry after TCRdb re-called the multiplex PCR reads with MiXCR. This table holds roughly 560,000 distinct CDR3 sequences, roughly 14% found once. What was sequenced was blood. These receptors originate from a woman aged 40 to 49 with Graves' ophthalmopathy.

The chain combines TRBV5-1 with TRBJ2-7, with no clear D. V lost 3 bases to trimming and J lost 7 bases, with 17 bases between them. CDR3 length equals 14 residues. Germline V gene sequence: CDR1 SGHRS, CDR2 YFSETQ. The chain's CDR3 is CASSSDPETMEQYF. CDR3 bases: TGCGCCAGCAGCTCGGACCCGGAAACCATGGAGCAGTACTTC.

This clonotype occurred many times. This chain uses TRBV29-1 with TRBJ2-3; D gene unclear. V was cut by 4 bases and J by 4 bases, with 6 bases left in between. The CDR3 spans 11 residues. Looked up from germline, CDR1 is SQVTM and CDR2 is ANQGSEA. DNA for the CDR3: TGCAGCGTTGCACATCCAGATACGCAGTATTTT. Its translation is CSVAHPDTQYF.

This clonotype was seen a few times. The rearrangement joins TRBV20-1 to TRBJ2-5, with TRBD2 matching over 11 bases. Germline V lookup: CDR1 DFQATT, CDR2 SNEGSKA (reference sequence). CDR3 length: 14 amino acids. V trimming: 3 bases; J trimming: 5 bases; junction bases outside the gene matches: 5. CDR3 region: CSASVAGGRETQYF. The CDR3 nucleotides are TGCAGTGCTAGCGTAGCGGGAGGGCGGGAGACCCAGTACTTC.

This sequence joins TRBV19 and TRBJ2-7, with 10 positions matching TRBD2. The V gene end was trimmed by 5 bases and the J gene end by 3 bases; junction bases not matched to a gene: 10. The germline V gene has CDR1 LNHDA and CDR2 SQIVND (reference sequence). CDR3 length: 16 residues. The CDR3 DNA reads TGTGCCAGTAGTGCGAACCCGGGACTAGCGTTCTACGAGCAGTACTTC. This codes for CASSANPGLAFYEQYF. The full variable domain, rest sourced from reference TRBV19 and TRBJ2-7, is DGGITQSPKYLFRKEGQNVTLSCEQNLNHDAMYWYRQDPGQGLRLIYYSQIVNDFQKGDIAEGYSVSREKKESFPLTVTSAQKNPTAFYLCASSANPGLAFYEQYFGPGTRLTVT.

This clonotype was counted at least ten times. This chain links TRBV4-1 with TRBJ1-1, with 7 bases lining up with TRBD1. This CDR3 has 19 residues. The junction had 14 bases not matched to a gene; V was cut back by 1 base and J by 0 bases. Looked up from germline, CDR1 is MGHRA and CDR2 is YSYEKL. CDR3 bases: TGCGCCAGCAGCCAAGCCCCGGGACAGCAAACATCTATGAACACTGAAGCTTTCTTT. Translating gives CASSQAPGQQTSMNTEAFF.

This sequence joins TRBV10-2 and TRBJ2-2; D gene ambiguous. There are 16 residues in the CDR3. The germline CDR1 and CDR2 sequences are WSHSY and SAAADI. V lost 4 bases to trimming and J lost 0 bases, with 12 bases between them. This chain's CDR3 is CASSVGKTPNTGELFF. CDR3 sequence (DNA): TGCGCCAGCAGTGTGGGCAAGACACCGAACACCGGGGAGCTGTTTTTT.

In its sample, this clonotype was seen many times. The chain recombines TRBV11-1 with TRBJ2-7; the D call may be TRBD1 or TRBD2 (5 bases each). CDR1 and CDR2 (germline): SGHAT, FQDESV (reference sequence). The CDR3 runs 17 residues. Trimming took 5 bases from V and 2 from J, leaving 22 bases between them. The CDR3 nucleotides read TGTGCCAGCAGCCACCGGGACGTCCTCCTAGACGCCTACGAGCAGTACTTC. Its translation is CASSHRDVLLDAYEQYF.

This clonotype was recorded at least ten times. CDR3 sequence (DNA): TGTGCCAGCAGTTACTCATTCGACGGGTACGAGCAGTACTTC. Translation: CASSYSFDGYEQYF. The V call is TRBV6-5, the J call TRBJ2-7; no clear D gene. The ends were cut back, 0 bases at V and 4 bases at J, with 10 bases in the middle. Germline-derived CDR1 and CDR2 are MNHEY and SVGAGI. The CDR3 has 14 amino acids.

This clonotype was recorded at least ten times. The chain joins TRBV7-2 to TRBJ2-1; maybe TRBD1 (6 bases). The CDR3 is 15 residues long. V lost 1 base and J 7 bases, leaving 14 bases between the germline ends. CDR1 and CDR2 from the germline V gene are SGHTA and FQGNSA. This chain's CDR3 is CASSLVGQSLNEQFF. As DNA, the CDR3 is TGTGCCAGCAGCTTAGTTGGACAGTCACTTAATGAGCAGTTCTTC.

This clonotype was counted many times. The rearrangement uses TRBV7-9 and TRBJ2-7; D may be TRBD1 (5 bases). The CDR3 contains 13 residues. The germline V and J ends were trimmed by 5 bases and 7 bases, with 15 bases remaining between them. Germline V gene lookup returns CDR1 SEHNR and CDR2 FQNEAQ (reference sequence). CDR3 protein: CASSPQGWGEQYF. DNA for the CDR3: TGTGCCAGCAGCCCCCAGGGTTGGGGTGAGCAGTACTTC.

This clonotype has a count of ten or more. The chain has TRBV4-3 and TRBJ1-1, with D possibly matching TRBD1 (6 bases). CDR3 length equals 18 residues. Trimming stripped 4 bases from V and 0 bases from J, with 21 bases between. CDR1 is LGHNA, CDR2 YSLEER, per germline. In DNA form, the CDR3 reads TGCGCCAGCAGCCGCGGAGTGTTGGGGGCCAAGTTGAACACTGAAGCTTTCTTT. It translates to CASSRGVLGAKLNTEAFF.

The rearrangement links TRBV11-1 to TRBJ1-3; D perhaps matches TRBD1 (5 bases). This CDR3 region has 16 residues. V was shortened by 1 base and J by 1 base, with 11 bases between the two germline ends. The germline gives CDR1 SGHAT, CDR2 FQDESV (reference sequence). CDR3 loop: CASSLGGPGSGNTIYF. In DNA form, the CDR3 reads TGTGCCAGCAGCTTAGGGGGACCTGGTTCTGGAAACACCATATATTTT. Complete variable domain (other parts from reference TRBV11-1 and TRBJ1-3): EAEVAQSPRYKITEKSQAVAFWCDPISGHATLYWYRQILGQGPELLVQFQDESVVDDSQLPKDRFSAERLKGVDSTLKIQPAELGDSAMYLCASSLGGPGSGNTIYFGEGSWLTVV.

In this sample, this clonotype turned up many times. The chain combines TRBV28 with TRBJ2-5; 7 nucleotides match TRBD1. The CDR3 has 15 amino acids. Germline CDR1 reads MDHEN; CDR2 reads SYDVKM. Trimming cost V 5 bases and J 1 base; bases outside gene matches: 7. CDR3 sequence reads: CASSLLQGLQETQYF. The CDR3 region has the DNA TGTGCCAGCAGTCTATTACAGGGGCTCCAAGAGACCCAGTACTTC.

This clonotype has ten or more counts. This chain connects TRBV19 to TRBJ2-7, with D possibly TRBD2 on 5 matching bases. In germline, CDR1 is LNHDA, CDR2 SQIVND (reference sequence). V lost 4 bases, J lost 0 bases, and 10 bases lay in between. The CDR3 length is 14 residues. CDR3 loop: CASSTDLSSYEQYF. CDR3 coding DNA: TGTGCCAGTAGTACGGACTTGAGCTCCTACGAGCAGTACTTC.

The V and J genes are TRBV6-1 and TRBJ2-7, with 8 bases lining up with TRBD2. In germline, CDR1 is MNHNS, CDR2 SASEGT. CDR3 length: 11 amino acids. V gave up 5 bases and J gave up 12 bases; unmatched junction bases: 6. This CDR3 reads CASSTGTRRYF. DNA for the CDR3: TGTGCCAGCAGTACGGGGACTAGAAGGTACTTC.

The sample holds many counts of this clonotype. The chain uses TRBV7-8 and TRBJ1-1; D perhaps matches TRBD1 (5 bases). Between the trimmed V and J ends, which lost 1 base and 1 base, there was a span of 10 bases. This CDR3 is built from 15 residues. Germline V gene data show CDR1 as SGHVS and CDR2 as FQNEAQ. The CDR3 DNA is TGTGCCAGCAGCTTAGGAGGGGCCCAGAACACTGAAGCTTTCTTT. It yields the protein CASSLGGAQNTEAFF. The full variable domain, with the rest looked up from reference TRBV7-8 and TRBJ1-1, is GAGVSQSPRYKVAKRGQDVALRCDPISGHVSLFWYQQALGQGPEFLTYFQNEAQLDKSGLPSDRFFAERPEGSVSTLKIQRTQQEDSAVYLCASSLGGAQNTEAFFGQGTRLTVV.

This clonotype was recorded at least ten times. V is TRBV11-3 and J is TRBJ2-5, with 7 nucleotides matching TRBD2. There are 16 residues in the CDR3. The germline CDR1 and CDR2 sequences are SGHNT and YENEEA. V lost 6 bases to trimming and J lost 2 bases; unmatched junction nucleotides: 12. The CDR3 DNA follows: TGTGCCAGCAGTCCTATCCCGGGACTAAATCAAGAGACCCAGTACTTC. Protein product: CASSPIPGLNQETQYF.

The chain uses TRBV6-2 or TRBV6-3 and TRBJ2-4; 7 nucleotides match TRBD1. V lost 0 bases to trimming and J lost 8 bases; unmatched junction nucleotides: 10. Per the germline V gene, CDR1 is MNHEY and CDR2 is SVGEGT. This CDR3 region has 16 residues. In DNA, the CDR3 is TGTGCCAGCAGTTACTCAGGGGCCTTGCAGGGGGACATTCAGTACTTC. Translated: CASSYSGALQGDIQYF.

This clonotype has ten or more counts. The chain recombines TRBV27 with TRBJ2-7; 7 nucleotides line up with TRBD1. Germline V gene lookup returns CDR1 MNHEY and CDR2 SMNVEV (reference sequence). The CDR3 covers 15 residues. After removal of 5 bases from V and 2 bases from J, the junction contained 9 bases not matched to a gene. The chain's CDR3 is CASSRSPTGTYEQYF. The CDR3 DNA is TGTGCCAGCAGTCGAAGCCCGACAGGGACCTACGAGCAGTACTTC.

This clonotype was detected many times. This chain links TRBV15 with TRBJ2-2; 8 bases map to TRBD1. Per germline, CDR1 LNHNV and CDR2 YYDKDF (reference sequence). This CDR3 is built from 15 residues. V lost 1 base and J lost 7; bases outside the gene matches: 5. DNA for the CDR3: TGTGCCACCAGCAGAGGGGCGACAGGGGACGGGGAGCTGTTTTTT. As protein: CATSRGATGDGELFF.

This clonotype was recorded many times. The chain links TRBV28 to TRBJ2-7, with D perhaps TRBD1 or TRBD2 (6 bases each). Germline-derived CDR1 and CDR2 are MDHEN and SYDVKM. V was pared by 10 bases and J by 0 bases, with 16 bases between. The CDR3 contains 14 residues. The CDR3 sequence: CATTIGGGSYEQYF. CDR3 DNA sequence: TGTGCCACTACGATTGGAGGGGGCTCCTACGAGCAGTACTTC.

This clonotype has only a few counts. The rearrangement uses TRBV6-5 and TRBJ2-7; 9 bases align to TRBD2. CDR1 is MNHEY, CDR2 SVGAGI, per germline. The CDR3 is 16 amino acids. V shed 0 bases and J 3 bases; nucleotides not matched to a gene: 6. CDR3 residues: CASSYSGRGGDYEQYF. The CDR3 coding sequence is TGTGCCAGCAGTTACTCGGGCCGCGGGGGGGACTACGAGCAGTACTTC.

The CDR3 nucleotides are TGCAGCGTTGCCGGGACAGGGATAGAGACCCAGTACTTC. Encoded protein: CSVAGTGIETQYF. The rearrangement joins TRBV29-1 to TRBJ2-5; 9 bases line up with TRBD1. There are 13 residues in the CDR3. Trimming at V came to 4 bases and at J to 4 bases, leaving 4 bases not matched to a gene. The germline V gene encodes CDR1 SQVTM and CDR2 ANQGSEA.

This clonotype was seen repeatedly, ten times or more. The V gene is TRBV6-1, the J gene TRBJ1-1; D ambiguous. V was cut by 0 bases and J by 5 bases, with 7 bases left in between. The germline CDR1 and CDR2 sequences are MNHNS and SASEGT. The CDR3 length is 13 residues. CDR3 sequence reads: CASSEALSTEAFF. In DNA form, the CDR3 reads TGTGCCAGCAGTGAAGCGCTGAGTACTGAAGCTTTCTTT.

This clonotype appeared many times. The chain recombines TRBV27 with TRBJ2-7, with 10 bases that match TRBD2. CDR1 MNHEY and CDR2 SMNVEV come from the germline V gene (reference sequence). The CDR3 consists of 15 residues. V lost 3 bases, J lost 2 bases, and 4 bases stayed unmatched. In nucleotides, the CDR3 is TGTGCCAGCAGTTTGCTAGCGGGAGCCACCTACGAGCAGTACTTC. This encodes CASSLLAGATYEQYF.

At least ten counts were recorded for this clonotype. The chain joins TRBV7-8 to TRBJ1-2, with a possible D match to TRBD1 (5 bases). Germline loops: CDR1 SGHVS, CDR2 FQNEAQ. This CDR3 spans 15 amino acids. V was clipped by 3 bases and J by 4 bases, with 15 bases between them. The CDR3 spells CASSLVSGGAYGYTF. The CDR3 bases are TGTGCCAGCAGCTTGGTGTCCGGGGGTGCCTATGGCTACACCTTC.

This clonotype was recorded once. A clone one base away is much larger, so this may be a read error. V gene TRBV6-5 combines with J gene TRBJ1-1; no reliable D call. The length of the CDR3 is 14 residues. Germline lookup yields CDR1 MNHEY and CDR2 SVGAGI. V gave up 0 bases and J gave up 1 base, with 6 bases separating them. CDR3 DNA: TGTGCCAGCAGTTACTCTTTCGGGAACACTGAAGCTTTCTTT. Its protein product is CASSYSFGNTEAFF.

This clonotype was detected ten times or more. The rearrangement uses TRBV9 and TRBJ1-2; 7 bases align to TRBD1. Per the germline V gene, CDR1 is SGDLS and CDR2 is YYNGEE. V shed 3 bases and J 2 bases; nucleotides not matched to a gene: 10. This CDR3 has 16 amino acids. Here the CDR3 DNA reads TGTGCCAGCAGCGCTAGGGCCGGGACAGCGAACTATGGCTACACCTTC. Translating gives CASSARAGTANYGYTF.